This record covers a single T cell receptor beta chain. This table comes from immunoSEQ multiplex PCR, and its TCRdb copy is limited to in-frame clones, with some not included. Here the sample spans approximately 110,000 clones, approximately 94% being singletons. This record comes from a study of siplizumab effects on memory and regulatory T cells. The CDR3 is made up of 14 amino acids. Looked up from germline, CDR1 is SGDLS and CDR2 is YYNGEE. V was clipped by 0 bases and J by 2 bases, with 9 bases between them. The chain is built from TRBV9 and TRBJ2-7; D is undetermined. The receptor was derived from a human donor in good health. The specimen was CD4+ T cells sorted from blood. The CDR3 DNA sequence: TGTGCCAGCAGCGTAGGGGCAGGAACCTACGAGCAGTACTTC. It yields the protein CASSVGAGTYEQYF.